The clone carrying this T cell receptor beta chain has a handful of counts. No antigen is known for it. The germline V and J ends were trimmed by 4 bases and 4 bases, with 17 bases remaining between them. The germline gives CDR1 LNHNV, CDR2 YYDKDF (reference sequence). CDR3 size: 16 residues. The data are from a study of identical twins. Study-level results: The authors drew conclusions from cross-sectional statistical analysis rather than following the same donors. Models predicted too little out-of-frame TCR alpha sharing in monozygotic twins.

It was template switching that added a universal primer site, and there were unique molecular identifiers on the cDNA. Using its own MiXCR run on the 5' RACE reads, TCRdb lists one record per CDR3 protein. This table has 200,000 to 300,000 distinct CDR3 sequences, more than 9% appearing once. Sequencing was carried out using memory T cells sorted from blood. The TCR comes from a man aged 50 to 60 in good health. The V gene is TRBV15, the J gene TRBJ2-1; D is undetermined. The CDR3 coding sequence is TGTGCCACCAGCATGTCCCCAGGTAGGGTTTACAATGAGCAGTTCTTC. As protein: CATSMSPGRVYNEQFF.